This T cell receptor beta chain is drawn from a study of blood T cell repertoires in COVID-19. Overall study: Researchers got acute and convalescent COVID-19 samples from the United States, Italy and Spain. Sources were T cells, B-cell-depleted T cells, or PBMCs; the material itself was cDNA or gDNA.

The CDR3 length is 14 residues. Germline loops: CDR1 LGHNA, CDR2 YSLEER. The V and J ends lost 2 bases and 4 bases respectively, with 11 bases between them. The authors' processing: Amplification of reference gene primers provided the estimated nucleated cell counts. The protocol was immunoSEQ multiplex PCR, while the TCRdb copy is restricted to in-frame clones and leaves out a portion. That table gives V, J and clone size, and the DNA gave D and trimming. The sample holds 70,000 to 100,000 clones, more than 70% seen once. This clone was observed once. The rearrangement uses TRBV4-3 and TRBJ1-1; D gene unclear. This clonotype was sampled from a woman over 75 with active COVID-19. The sequenced sample was peripheral blood. DNA for the CDR3: TGCGCCAGCAGCCAAATTCGGGAAGTCACTGAAGCTTTCTTT. It specifies CASSQIREVTEAFF.